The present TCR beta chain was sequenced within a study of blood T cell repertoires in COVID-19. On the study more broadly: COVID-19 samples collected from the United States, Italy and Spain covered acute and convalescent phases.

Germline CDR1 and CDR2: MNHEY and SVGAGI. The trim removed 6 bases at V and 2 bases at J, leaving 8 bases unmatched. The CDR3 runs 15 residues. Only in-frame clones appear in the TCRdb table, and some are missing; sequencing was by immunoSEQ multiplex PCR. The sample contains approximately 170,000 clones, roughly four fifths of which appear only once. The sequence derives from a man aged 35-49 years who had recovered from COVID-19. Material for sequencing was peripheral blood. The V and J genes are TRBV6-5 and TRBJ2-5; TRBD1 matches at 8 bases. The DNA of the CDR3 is TGTGCCAGCAGCTACAGGGGGTGGGGGCAAGAGACCCAGTACTTC. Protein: CASSYRGWGQETQYF.